Given below is one T cell receptor (beta chain) in context. The data are from a study of technical replicates of blood from a few donors. Germline lookup yields CDR1 SNHLY and CDR2 FYNNEI. The CDR3 has 14 residues. Trimming at V came to 6 bases and at J to 7 bases, leaving 8 bases not matched to a gene. Only in-frame clones appear in the TCRdb table, and some are missing; sequencing was by immunoSEQ multiplex PCR. Of some 67,000 clones listed, roughly 98% were seen once; the top ten hold around 0.15%. The sequence was obtained from a human donor in good health. The rearrangement links TRBV2 to TRBJ2-7, with 11 bases aligning to TRBD2. Material for sequencing was T cells isolated from PBMCs. CDR3 region: CASRITSGSREQYF. The CDR3 DNA reads TGTGCCAGCAGGATTACTAGCGGGAGTCGGGAGCAGTACTTC.